Listed here are 15 T cell receptor beta chains from one sample, sequenced in a study of long-term antiretroviral therapy in people with HIV. At the survey level, the v3.0 immunoSEQ assay was run. Here immunoSEQ multiplex PCR was the method, and the copy in TCRdb shows in-frame clones only, minus some. The table lists approximately 20,000 clones, 85% of them singletons, with approximately 4% in the top ten. The input for sequencing was unsorted PBMCs, taken 4 years after starting antiretroviral therapy. These receptors came from a man aged 18-30 years with HIV.

The gene calls are TRBV11-2 and TRBJ1-6; a possible D gene is TRBD1 (6 bases). Trimming pared 2 bases from V and 10 bases from J, leaving 12 bases between. CDR3 length: 14 residues. The V gene's germline CDR1 is SGHAT and CDR2 FQNNGV. For the CDR3, the DNA is TGTGCCAGCAGCTTACAACAGGGACGCTCACCCCTCCACTTT. Translation: CASSLQQGRSPLHF.

This clone has only a few counts. The chain combines TRBV5-1 with TRBJ1-2, with a weak D call TRBD1 (5 bases). V was clipped by 2 bases and J by 8 bases, with 16 bases between them. Per the germline V gene, CDR1 is SGHRS and CDR2 is YFSETQ. CDR3 length equals 14 residues. This CDR3 is CASSLGTLQNGYTF. The CDR3 region has the DNA TGCGCCAGCAGCTTAGGGACCCTTCAGAACGGCTACACCTTC.

The V and J genes are TRBV30 and TRBJ2-6; D gene ambiguous. The germline V gene encodes CDR1 GTSNPN and CDR2 SVGIG (reference sequence). This CDR3 has 14 residues. With 3 bases removed from V and 3 bases from J, the gap between germline ends came to 9 bases. The CDR3 sequence is CAWSEGGGANVLTF. The CDR3 DNA is TGTGCCTGGAGCGAAGGTGGTGGGGCCAACGTCCTGACTTTC.

The rearrangement uses TRBV28 and TRBJ1-1; D is unclear. Germline V lookup: CDR1 MDHEN, CDR2 SYDVKM. V was pared by 7 bases and J by 8 bases, with 14 bases between. This CDR3 is 12 amino acids long. The CDR3 DNA is TGTGCCAGCACCCTACCTAACAGCGAAGCTTTCTTT. Translating gives CASTLPNSEAFF.

The chain employs TRBV6-1 and TRBJ2-4; D call uncertain. The CDR3 has 14 amino acids. Germline V CDR1 and CDR2: MNHNS, SASEGT. The V end lost 8 bases, the J end lost 1 base, and 12 bases lay between the germline ends. Written as DNA, the CDR3 is TGTGCCAGCGCCTACCATGGGGCCAAAAACATTCAGTACTTC. As protein: CASAYHGAKNIQYF.

The V gene is TRBV5-4, the J gene TRBJ2-1; 11 bases align to TRBD1. The V gene end was trimmed by 5 bases and the J gene end by 7 bases; junction bases not matched to a gene: 11. This CDR3 spans 16 amino acids. Germline V gene data show CDR1 as SGHNT and CDR2 as YYREEE (reference sequence). As DNA, the CDR3 is TGTGCCAGCAGGACCGGGACAGGGGGAGTTGGAAATGAGCAGTTCTTC. It yields the protein CASRTGTGGVGNEQFF.

This chain joins TRBV19 and TRBJ1-6; D perhaps matches TRBD1 (5 bases). V lost 6 bases to trimming and J lost 5 bases, with 17 bases between them. The CDR3 loop spans 16 amino acids. Germline CDR1 and CDR2: LNHDA and SQIVND (reference sequence). This CDR3 is CASSRTGTPDNSPLHF. As DNA, the CDR3 is TGTGCCAGTAGCCGGACCGGGACTCCAGATAATTCACCCCTCCACTTT.

The J gene is TRBJ2-7, the V gene TRBV28, with no clear D. This CDR3 contains 11 residues. Germline V gene data show CDR1 as MDHEN and CDR2 as SYDVKM. V lost 2 bases to trimming and J lost 6 bases, with 5 bases between them. The CDR3 region is CASSLRIEQYF. The CDR3, as DNA: TGTGCCAGCAGTTTACGGATCGAGCAGTACTTC.

The J gene is TRBJ1-1, the V gene TRBV7-2, with 8 bases identical to TRBD1. Germline lookup yields CDR1 SGHTA and CDR2 FQGNSA. V lost 5 bases, J lost 10 bases, and 9 bases stayed unmatched. The CDR3 spans 13 residues. CDR3 DNA: TGTGCCAGCAGCCCGGGGGCGACAGGGGTAGCTTTCTTT. This sequence encodes CASSPGATGVAFF.

The rearrangement joins TRBV5-4 to TRBJ2-5, with 9 bases aligning to TRBD2. The J segment lost 4 bases and the V segment lost 6 bases, leaving 7 bases of the junction unmatched. The CDR3 spans 14 residues. Germline CDR1 reads SGHNT; CDR2 reads YYREEE (reference sequence). This CDR3 is CASTQRGVRETQYF. In nucleotides, the CDR3 is TGTGCCAGCACCCAGCGGGGGGTAAGAGAGACCCAGTACTTC.

The gene calls are TRBV6-5 and TRBJ1-2; D unresolved. With 6 bases removed from V and 8 bases from J, the gap between germline ends came to 13 bases. The CDR3 sequence is 12 residues long. The germline V gene has CDR1 MNHEY and CDR2 SVGAGI. CDR3 protein: CASRESLGGYTF. In DNA, the CDR3 is TGTGCCAGCAGGGAGTCCTTGGGGGGCTACACCTTC.

The CDR3 DNA reads TGTGCCATGCGACCCGAACCCGAGGTTTCTTACGAGCAGTACGTC. Residues: CAMRPEPEVSYEQYV. The chain combines TRBV2 with TRBJ2-7; D unresolved. Germline CDR1 is SNHLY and CDR2 is FYNNEI. V lost 10 bases, J lost 4 bases, and 23 bases lay in between. The CDR3 contains 15 residues.

The rearrangement uses TRBV6-5 and TRBJ2-5; 10 bases map to TRBD2. The CDR3 has 16 amino acids. With V trimmed by 0 bases and J by 4 bases, 5 bases remained unmatched. Germline values: CDR1 MNHEY, CDR2 SVGAGI. The CDR3 here is CASSYSSGGAGETQYF. CDR3 nucleotides: TGTGCCAGCAGTTACTCCAGCGGGGGGGCTGGAGAGACCCAGTACTTC.

This clone was counted a single time. The chain joins TRBV7-6 to TRBJ2-3; 8 bases agree with TRBD1. CDR3 length equals 17 residues. The germline V gene encodes CDR1 SGHVS and CDR2 FNYEAQ. The trim removed 8 bases at V and 1 base at J, leaving 14 bases unmatched. The CDR3 reads CASQPAPGQERTDTQYF. The CDR3 nucleotides are TGTGCCAGCCAACCCGCGCCGGGACAGGAGCGCACAGATACGCAGTATTTT.

The CDR3 nucleotides read TGTGCCAGCACTCTCCAACAGGGGGATCAGCCCCAGCATTTT. The encoded protein is CASTLQQGDQPQHF. The chain uses TRBV28 and TRBJ1-5; 8 nucleotides agree with TRBD1. The ends lost 7 bases at V and 5 bases at J; junction bases unmatched: 7. In germline, CDR1 is MDHEN, CDR2 SYDVKM. CDR3 size: 14 residues.